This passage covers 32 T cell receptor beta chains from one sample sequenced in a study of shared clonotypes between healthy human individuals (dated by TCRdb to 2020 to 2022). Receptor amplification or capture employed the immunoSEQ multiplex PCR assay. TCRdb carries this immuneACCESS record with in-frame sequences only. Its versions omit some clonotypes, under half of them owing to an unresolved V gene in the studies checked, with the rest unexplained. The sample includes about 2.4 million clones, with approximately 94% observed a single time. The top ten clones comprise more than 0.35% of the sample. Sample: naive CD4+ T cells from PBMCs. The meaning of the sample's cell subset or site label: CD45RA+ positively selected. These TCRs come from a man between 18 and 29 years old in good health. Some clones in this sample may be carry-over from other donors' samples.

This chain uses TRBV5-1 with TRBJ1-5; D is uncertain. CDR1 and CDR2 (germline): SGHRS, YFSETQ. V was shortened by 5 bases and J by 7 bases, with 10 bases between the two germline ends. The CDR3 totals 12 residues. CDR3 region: CASRAEGQPQHF. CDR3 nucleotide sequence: TGCGCCAGCAGGGCTGAGGGCCAGCCCCAGCATTTT. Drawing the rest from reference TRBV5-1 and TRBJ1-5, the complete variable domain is KAGVTQTPRYLIKTRGQQVTLSCSPISGHRSVSWYQQTPGQGLQFLFEYFSETQRNKGNFPGRFSGRQFSNSRSEMNVSTLELGDSALYLCASRAEGQPQHFGDGTRLSIL.

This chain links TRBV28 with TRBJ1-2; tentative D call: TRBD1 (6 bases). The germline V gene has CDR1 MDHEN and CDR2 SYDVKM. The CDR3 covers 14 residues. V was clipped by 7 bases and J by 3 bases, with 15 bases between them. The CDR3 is CASTSQGVDYGYTF. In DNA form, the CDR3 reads TGTGCCAGCACCTCACAGGGCGTAGACTATGGCTACACCTTC.

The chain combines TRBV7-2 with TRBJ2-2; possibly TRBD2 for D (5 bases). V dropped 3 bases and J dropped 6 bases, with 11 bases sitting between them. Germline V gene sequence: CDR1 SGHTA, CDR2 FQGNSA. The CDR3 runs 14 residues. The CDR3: CASSFTGRAGELFF. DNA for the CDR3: TGTGCCAGCAGCTTTACGGGAAGGGCCGGGGAGCTGTTTTTT.

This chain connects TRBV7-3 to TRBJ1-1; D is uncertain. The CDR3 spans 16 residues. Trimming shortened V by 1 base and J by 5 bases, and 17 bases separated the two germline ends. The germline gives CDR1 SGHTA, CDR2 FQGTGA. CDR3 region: CASSLMRPALGTEAFF. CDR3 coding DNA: TGTGCCAGCAGCTTAATGAGGCCAGCCTTGGGGACTGAAGCTTTCTTT.

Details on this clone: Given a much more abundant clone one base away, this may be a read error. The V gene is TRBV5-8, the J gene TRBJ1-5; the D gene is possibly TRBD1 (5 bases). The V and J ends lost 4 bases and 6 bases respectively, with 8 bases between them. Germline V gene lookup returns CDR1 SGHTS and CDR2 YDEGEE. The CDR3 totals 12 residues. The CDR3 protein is CASSRGGQPQHF. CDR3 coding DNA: TGTGCCAGCAGCCGGGGGGGTCAGCCCCAGCATTTT.

This CDR3 reads CASSEFGRGSYNEQFF. The CDR3, as DNA: TGTGCCAGCAGTGAATTTGGCAGGGGATCCTACAATGAGCAGTTCTTC. The chain couples TRBV25-1 to TRBJ2-1, with D tentatively TRBD1 (6 bases). The CDR3 loop spans 16 amino acids. Germline V lookup: CDR1 MGHDK, CDR2 SYGVNS. V lost 1 base to trimming and J lost 1 base, with 11 bases between them. Drawing the rest from reference TRBV25-1 and TRBJ2-1, the complete variable domain is EADIYQTPRYLVIGTGKKITLECSQTMGHDKMYWYQQDPGMELHLIHYSYGVNSTEKGDLSSESTVSRIRTEHFPLTLESARPSHTSQYLCASSEFGRGSYNEQFFGPGTRLTVL.

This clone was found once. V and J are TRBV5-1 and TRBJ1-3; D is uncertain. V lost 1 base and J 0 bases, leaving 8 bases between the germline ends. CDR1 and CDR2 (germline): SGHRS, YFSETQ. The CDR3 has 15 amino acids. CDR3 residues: CASSLSANSGNTIYF. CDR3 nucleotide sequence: TGCGCCAGCAGCTTGTCCGCAAACTCTGGAAACACCATATATTTT.

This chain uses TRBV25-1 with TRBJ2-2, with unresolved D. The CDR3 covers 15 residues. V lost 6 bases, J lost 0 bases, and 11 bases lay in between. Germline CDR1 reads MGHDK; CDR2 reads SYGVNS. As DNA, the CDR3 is TGTGCCAGCAGCAGCGCAATCACGAACACCGGGGAGCTGTTTTTT. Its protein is CASSSAITNTGELFF.

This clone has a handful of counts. The DNA for the CDR3 is TGTGCCAGCAGCCAAGATCCAGGGGTTCGGGCTTTCTTT. This encodes CASSQDPGVRAFF. The rearrangement links TRBV4-2 to TRBJ1-1; D perhaps matches TRBD1 (6 bases). The V end lost 0 bases, the J end lost 11 bases, and 13 bases lay between the germline ends. Germline loops: CDR1 LGHNA, CDR2 YNFKEQ. The length of the CDR3 is 13 residues.

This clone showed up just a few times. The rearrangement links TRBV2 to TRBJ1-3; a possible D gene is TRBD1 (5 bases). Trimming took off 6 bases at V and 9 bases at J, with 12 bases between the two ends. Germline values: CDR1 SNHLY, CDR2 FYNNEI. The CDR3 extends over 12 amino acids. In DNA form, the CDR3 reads TGTGCCAGCAGCGGGGACTTGAGCACCATATATTTT. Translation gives CASSGDLSTIYF.

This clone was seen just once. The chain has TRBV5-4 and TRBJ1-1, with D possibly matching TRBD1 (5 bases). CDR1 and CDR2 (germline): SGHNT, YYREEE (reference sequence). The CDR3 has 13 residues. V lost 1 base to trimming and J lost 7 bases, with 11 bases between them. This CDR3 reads CASSLTWQGEAFF. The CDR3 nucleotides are TGTGCCAGCAGCTTGACTTGGCAGGGTGAAGCTTTCTTT.

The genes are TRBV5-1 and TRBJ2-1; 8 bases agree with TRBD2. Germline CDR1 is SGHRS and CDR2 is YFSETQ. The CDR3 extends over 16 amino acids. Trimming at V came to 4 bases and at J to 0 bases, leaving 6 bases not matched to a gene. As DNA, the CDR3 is TGCGCCAGCAGCCATGGGAGCGGGAGCTCCTACAATGAGCAGTTCTTC. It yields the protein CASSHGSGSSYNEQFF.

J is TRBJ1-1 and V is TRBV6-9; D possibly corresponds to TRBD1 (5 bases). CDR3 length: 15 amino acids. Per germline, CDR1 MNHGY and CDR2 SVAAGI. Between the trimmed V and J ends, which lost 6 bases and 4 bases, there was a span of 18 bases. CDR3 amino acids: CASSRGTGGSTEAFF. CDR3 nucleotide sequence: TGTGCCAGCAGCCGTGGGACGGGCGGGAGCACTGAAGCTTTCTTT.

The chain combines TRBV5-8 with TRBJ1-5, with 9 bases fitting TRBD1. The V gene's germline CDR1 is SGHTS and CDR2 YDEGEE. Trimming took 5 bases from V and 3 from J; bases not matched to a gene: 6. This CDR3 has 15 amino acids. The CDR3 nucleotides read TGTGCCAGCAGTTCGGGACAGGGCATCAATCAGCCCCAGCATTTT. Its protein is CASSSGQGINQPQHF. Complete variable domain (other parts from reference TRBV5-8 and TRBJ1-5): EAGVTQSPTHLIKTRGQQATLRCSPISGHTSVYWYQQALGLGLQFLLWYDEGEERNRGNFPPRFSGRQFPNYSSELNVNALELEDSALYLCASSSGQGINQPQHFGDGTRLSIL.

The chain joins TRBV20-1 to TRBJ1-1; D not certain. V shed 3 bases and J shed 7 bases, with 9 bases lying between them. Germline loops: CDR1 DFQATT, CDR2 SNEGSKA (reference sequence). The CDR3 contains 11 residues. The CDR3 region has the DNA TGCAGTGCTAGTCTTGAGATTGAAGCTTTCTTT. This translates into CSASLEIEAFF.

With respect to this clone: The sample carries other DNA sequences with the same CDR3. CDR3 residues: CASSVGPSGSYEQYF. In DNA form, the CDR3 reads TGTGCCAGCAGCGTAGGCCCTAGCGGGAGTTACGAGCAGTACTTC. V is TRBV9 and J is TRBJ2-7, with TRBD2 matching 10 bases. This CDR3 region has 15 residues. The ends lost 0 bases at V and 4 bases at J; junction bases unmatched: 4. From germline, CDR1 is SGDLS and CDR2 YYNGEE.

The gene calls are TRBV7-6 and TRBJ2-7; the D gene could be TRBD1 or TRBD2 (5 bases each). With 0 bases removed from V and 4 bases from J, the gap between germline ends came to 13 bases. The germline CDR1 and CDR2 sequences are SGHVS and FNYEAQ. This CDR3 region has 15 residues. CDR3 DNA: TGTGCCAGCAGCTTAGCGGAGGCAGGGCGGTACGAGCAGTACTTC. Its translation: CASSLAEAGRYEQYF. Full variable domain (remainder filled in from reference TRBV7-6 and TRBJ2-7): GAGVSQSPRYKVTKRGQDVALRCDPISGHVSLYWYRQALGQGPEFLTYFNYEAQQDKSGLPNDRFSAERPEGSISTLTIQRTEQRDSAMYRCASSLAEAGRYEQYFGPGTRLTVT.

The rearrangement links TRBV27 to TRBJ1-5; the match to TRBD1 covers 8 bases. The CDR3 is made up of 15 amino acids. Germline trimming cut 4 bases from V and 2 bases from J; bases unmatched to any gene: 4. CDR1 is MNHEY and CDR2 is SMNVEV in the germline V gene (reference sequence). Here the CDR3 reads CASSWTGKGNQPQHF. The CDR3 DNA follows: TGTGCCAGCAGTTGGACAGGGAAAGGCAATCAGCCCCAGCATTTT.

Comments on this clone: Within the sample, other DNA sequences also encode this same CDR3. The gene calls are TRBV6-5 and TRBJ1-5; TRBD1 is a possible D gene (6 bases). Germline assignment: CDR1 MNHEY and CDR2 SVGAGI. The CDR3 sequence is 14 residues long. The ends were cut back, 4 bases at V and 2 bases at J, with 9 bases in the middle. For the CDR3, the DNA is TGTGCCAGCAGTTTAAACAGGGGCAATCAGCCCCAGCATTTT. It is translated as CASSLNRGNQPQHF.

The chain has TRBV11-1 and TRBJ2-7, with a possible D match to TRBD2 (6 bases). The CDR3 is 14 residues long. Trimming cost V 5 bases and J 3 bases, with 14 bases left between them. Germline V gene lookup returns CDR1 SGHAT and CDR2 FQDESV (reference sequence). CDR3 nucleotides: TGTGCCAGCAGCCAGGTACTAGCTTACTACGAGCAGTACTTC. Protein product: CASSQVLAYYEQYF.

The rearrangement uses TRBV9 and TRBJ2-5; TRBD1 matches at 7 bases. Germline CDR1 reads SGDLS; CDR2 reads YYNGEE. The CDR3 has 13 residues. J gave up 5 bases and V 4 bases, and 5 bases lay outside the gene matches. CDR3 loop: CASSRGRWETQYF. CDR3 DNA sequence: TGTGCCAGCAGCAGGGGGCGGTGGGAGACCCAGTACTTC.

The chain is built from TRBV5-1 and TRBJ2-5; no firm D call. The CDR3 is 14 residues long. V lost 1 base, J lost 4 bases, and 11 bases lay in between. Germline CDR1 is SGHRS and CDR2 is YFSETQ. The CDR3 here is CASSLPGTPETQYF. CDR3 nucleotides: TGCGCCAGCAGCTTGCCGGGCACCCCAGAGACCCAGTACTTC.

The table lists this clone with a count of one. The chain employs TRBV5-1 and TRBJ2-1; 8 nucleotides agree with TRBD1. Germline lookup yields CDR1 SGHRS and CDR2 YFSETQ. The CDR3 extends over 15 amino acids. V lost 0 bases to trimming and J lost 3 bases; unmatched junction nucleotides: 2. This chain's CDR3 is CASSLAGGYYNEQFF. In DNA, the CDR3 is TGCGCCAGCAGCTTGGCAGGGGGCTACTACAATGAGCAGTTCTTC.

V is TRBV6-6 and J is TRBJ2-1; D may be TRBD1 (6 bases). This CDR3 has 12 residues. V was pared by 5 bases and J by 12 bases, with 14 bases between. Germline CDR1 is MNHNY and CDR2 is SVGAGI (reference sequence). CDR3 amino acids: CASSQGWERQFF. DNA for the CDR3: TGTGCCAGCAGTCAGGGGTGGGAGCGGCAGTTCTTC.

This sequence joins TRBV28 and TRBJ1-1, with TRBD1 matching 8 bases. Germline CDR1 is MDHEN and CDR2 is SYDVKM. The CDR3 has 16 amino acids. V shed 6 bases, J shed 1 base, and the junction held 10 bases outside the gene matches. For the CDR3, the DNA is TGTGCCAGCAGCCCTCGGACAGGGTCTGCGAACACTGAAGCTTTCTTT. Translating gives CASSPRTGSANTEAFF.

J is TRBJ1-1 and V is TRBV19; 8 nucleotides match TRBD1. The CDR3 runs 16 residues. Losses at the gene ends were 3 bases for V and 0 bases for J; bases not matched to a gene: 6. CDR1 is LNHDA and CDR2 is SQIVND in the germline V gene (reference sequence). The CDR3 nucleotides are TGTGCCAGTAGTATTCGGACAGGGCTTATGAACACTGAAGCTTTCTTT. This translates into CASSIRTGLMNTEAFF. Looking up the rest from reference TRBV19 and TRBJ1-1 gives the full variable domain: DGGITQSPKYLFRKEGQNVTLSCEQNLNHDAMYWYRQDPGQGLRLIYYSQIVNDFQKGDIAEGYSVSREKKESFPLTVTSAQKNPTAFYLCASSIRTGLMNTEAFFGQGTRLTVV.

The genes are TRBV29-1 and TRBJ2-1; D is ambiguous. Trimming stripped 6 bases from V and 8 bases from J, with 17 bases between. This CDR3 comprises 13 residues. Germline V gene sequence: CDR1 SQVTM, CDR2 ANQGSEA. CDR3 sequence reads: CSVDPATLDEQFF. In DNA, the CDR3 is TGCAGCGTAGACCCTGCCACACTCGATGAGCAGTTCTTC.

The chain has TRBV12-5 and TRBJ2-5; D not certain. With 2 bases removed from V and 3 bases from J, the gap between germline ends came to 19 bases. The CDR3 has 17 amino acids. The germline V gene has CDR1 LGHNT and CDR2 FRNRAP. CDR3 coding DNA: TGTGCTAGTGGTTTGACGGACCTCGTACCGTATGAAGAGACCCAGTACTTC. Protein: CASGLTDLVPYEETQYF.

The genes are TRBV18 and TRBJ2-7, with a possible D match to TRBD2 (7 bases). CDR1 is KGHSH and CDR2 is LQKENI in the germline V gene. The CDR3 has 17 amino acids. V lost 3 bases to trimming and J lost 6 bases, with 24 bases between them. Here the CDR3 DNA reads TGTGCCAGCTCACCCACGGGGGGACAAGGGGGGCGGCGCGAGCAGTACTTC. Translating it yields CASSPTGGQGGRREQYF.

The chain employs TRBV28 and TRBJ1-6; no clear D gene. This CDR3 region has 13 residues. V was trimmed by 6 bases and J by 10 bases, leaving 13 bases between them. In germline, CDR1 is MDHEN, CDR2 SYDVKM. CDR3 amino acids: CASSRGMVSPLHF. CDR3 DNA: TGTGCCAGCAGCCGGGGAATGGTGTCACCCCTCCACTTT.

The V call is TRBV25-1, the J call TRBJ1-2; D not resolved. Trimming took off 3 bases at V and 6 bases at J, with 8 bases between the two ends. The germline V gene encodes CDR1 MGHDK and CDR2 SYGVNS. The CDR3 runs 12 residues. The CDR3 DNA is TGTGCCAGCAGTGAGTTGGCAGATGGCTACACCTTC. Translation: CASSELADGYTF.

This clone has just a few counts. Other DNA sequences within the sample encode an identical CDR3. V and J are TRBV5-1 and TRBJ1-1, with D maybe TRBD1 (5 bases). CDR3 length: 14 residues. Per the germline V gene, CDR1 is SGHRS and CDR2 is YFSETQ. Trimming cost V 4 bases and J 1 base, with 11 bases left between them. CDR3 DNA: TGCGCCAGCAGCCTACAGACAGCGAACACTGAAGCTTTCTTT. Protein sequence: CASSLQTANTEAFF.